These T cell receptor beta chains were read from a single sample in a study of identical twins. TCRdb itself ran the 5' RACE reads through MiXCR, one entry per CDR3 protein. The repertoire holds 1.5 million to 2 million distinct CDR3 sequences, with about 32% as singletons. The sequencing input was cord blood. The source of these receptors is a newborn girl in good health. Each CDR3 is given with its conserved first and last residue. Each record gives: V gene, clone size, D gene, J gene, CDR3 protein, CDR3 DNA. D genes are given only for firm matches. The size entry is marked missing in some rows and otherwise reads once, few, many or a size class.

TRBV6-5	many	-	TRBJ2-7	CASSSVRPSSYEQYF	TGTGCCAGCAGTTCCGTCCGGCCCTCTTCCTACGAGCAGTACTTC
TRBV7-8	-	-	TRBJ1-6	CASSFWNNSPLHF	TGTGCCAGCAGCTTTTGGAATAATTCACCCCTCCACTTT
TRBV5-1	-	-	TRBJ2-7	CASSPPSVDYEQYF	TGCGCCAGCAGCCCGCCTTCCGTCGACTACGAGCAGTACTTC
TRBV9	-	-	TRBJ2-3	CASSVDEGGSTDTQYF	TGTGCCAGCAGCGTAGACGAGGGAGGCTCCACAGATACGCAGTATTTT
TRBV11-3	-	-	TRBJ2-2	CASSLDIWRDNTGELFF	TGTGCCAGCAGCTTAGATATTTGGCGGGACAACACCGGGGAGCTGTTTTTT
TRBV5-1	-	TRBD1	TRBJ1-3	CASSFGQGANTIYF	TGCGCCAGCAGCTTCGGACAGGGGGCCAACACCATATATTTT
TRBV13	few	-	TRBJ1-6	CASSLASTDSPLHF	TGTGCCAGCAGCTTAGCAAGTACGGATTCACCCCTCCACTTT
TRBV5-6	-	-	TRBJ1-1	CASSLNIKGVRNTEAFF	TGTGCCAGCAGCTTGAACATAAAGGGGGTGAGGAACACTGAAGCTTTCTTT
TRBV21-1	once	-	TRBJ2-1	CASSKAFSGRIREQFF	TGTGCCAGCAGCAAAGCTTTTAGCGGGAGGATACGGGAGCAGTTCTTC
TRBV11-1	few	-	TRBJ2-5	CASSFGVGDQETQYF	TGTGCCAGCAGCTTCGGGGTGGGGGACCAAGAGACCCAGTACTTC
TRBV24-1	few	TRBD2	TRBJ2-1	CATSEPPTGTSGSNEQFF	TGTGCCACCAGTGAGCCGCCTACCGGGACTAGCGGGTCCAATGAGCAGTTCTTC
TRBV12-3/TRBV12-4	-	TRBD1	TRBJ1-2	CASSSRDRGSDYGYTF	TGTGCCAGCAGTTCCCGGGACAGGGGCTCGGACTATGGCTACACCTTC
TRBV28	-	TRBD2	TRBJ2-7	CASTTLVRGGVWKDEQYF	TGTGCCAGCACAACATTGGTACGGGGGGGAGTCTGGAAGGACGAGCAGTACTTC
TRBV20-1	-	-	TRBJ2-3	CSATWLAPGTDTQYF	TGCAGTGCTACCTGGTTGGCACCAGGCACAGATACGCAGTATTTT
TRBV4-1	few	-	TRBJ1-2	CASSHPGAIYGYTF	TGCGCCAGCAGCCACCCAGGGGCCATCTATGGCTACACCTTC
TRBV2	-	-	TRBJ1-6	CATIRGLEDSPLHF	TGTGCCACCATACGGGGGCTTGAGGATTCACCCCTCCACTTT
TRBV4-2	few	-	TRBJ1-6	CASSEGPLRSYNSPLHF	TGTGCCAGCAGCGAGGGGCCTCTTCGATCCTATAATTCACCCCTCCACTTT
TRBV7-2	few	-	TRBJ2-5	CASSLQGQTYQETQYF	TGTGCCAGCAGCTTACAAGGACAGACGTACCAAGAGACCCAGTACTTC
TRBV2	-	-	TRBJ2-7	CASWRSYEQYF	TGTGCCAGTTGGCGTTCCTACGAGCAGTACTTC
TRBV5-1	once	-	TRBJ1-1	CASSGQVDTEAFF	TGCGCCAGCAGCGGGCAGGTTGACACTGAAGCTTTCTTT
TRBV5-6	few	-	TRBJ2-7	CASSLVASYNEQYF	TGTGCCAGCAGCTTGGTGGCTTCCTACAATGAGCAGTACTTC
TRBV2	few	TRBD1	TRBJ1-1	CASSDRVITEAFF	TGTGCCAGCAGCGACAGGGTAATCACTGAAGCTTTCTTT
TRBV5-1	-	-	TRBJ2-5	CGSSLSQGLQETQYF	TGCGGCAGCAGCTTGTCGCAGGGCCTCCAAGAGACCCAGTACTTC